The next 13 T cell receptor beta chains were all read from a single sample in a study of T cells in Graves' hyperthyroidism and ophthalmopathy. RNA transcripts provided the source from which TCR beta CDR3 regions were amplified. HTBI primers were the set used in a first-round RT-PCR of the TCR CDR3. TCRdb reprocessed the multiplex PCR reads with MiXCR, giving one entry per CDR3 protein. The sample gives 490,000 or so distinct CDR3 sequences, about 20% of which show up once; less than 55% is in the top ten. Source material: blood. Receptors originate from a middle-aged man with Graves' ophthalmopathy.

At least ten counts were recorded for this clonotype. The gene calls are TRBV2 and TRBJ1-2; D might be TRBD1 (5 bases). The CDR3 spans 13 residues. Trimming took 1 base from V and 5 from J, leaving 8 bases between them. The germline CDR1 and CDR2 sequences are SNHLY and FYNNEI. The CDR3 protein is CASSEGTKYGYTF. The CDR3 DNA is TGTGCCAGCAGTGAAGGGACAAAGTATGGCTACACCTTC.

As concerns this clonotype: This clone may be a read error of a much larger clone one base away. The chain uses TRBV30 and TRBJ2-1; the D is unclear. From germline, CDR1 is GTSNPN and CDR2 SVGIG (reference sequence). V lost 0 bases, J lost 6 bases, and 9 bases lay in between. CDR3 length: 13 residues. CDR3 sequence (DNA): TGTGCCTGGAGTGTACGGTGGGCCAATGAGCAGTTCTTC. As protein: CAWSVRWANEQFF.

The sample holds one count of this clonotype. CDR3 loop: CASSPTGGETGELFF. In nucleotides, the CDR3 is TGTGCCAGCAGCCCGACCGGGGGAGAGACCGGGGAGCTGTTTTTT. The chain carries TRBV7-9 and TRBJ2-2; D perhaps matches TRBD2 (6 bases). The germline CDR1 and CDR2 sequences are SEHNR and FQNEAQ (reference sequence). The CDR3 sequence is 15 residues long. The V end was cut by 5 bases, the J end by 5 bases, with 15 bases between. The full variable domain, rest sourced from reference TRBV7-9 and TRBJ2-2, is DTGVSQNPRHKITKRGQNVTFRCDPISEHNRLYWYRQTLGQGPEFLTYFQNEAQLEKSRLLSDRFSAERPKGSFSTLEIQRTEQGDSAMYLCASSPTGGETGELFFGEGSRLTVL.

This chain links TRBV14 with TRBJ2-5; 7 nucleotides match TRBD2. The junction had 13 bases not matched to a gene; V was cut back by 9 bases and J by 3 bases. This CDR3 is 15 amino acids long. The germline gives CDR1 SGHDN, CDR2 FVKESK. CDR3 DNA sequence: TGTGCCAGTTCCCCGGGACTACGTACGGAAGAGACCCAGTACTTC. This encodes CASSPGLRTEETQYF.

The V gene is TRBV6-5, the J gene TRBJ2-1; 10 bases map to TRBD2. This CDR3 has 15 residues. After removal of 2 bases from V and 9 bases from J, the junction contained 7 bases not matched to a gene. Germline V gene sequence: CDR1 MNHEY, CDR2 SVGAGI. CDR3 coding DNA: TGTGCCAGCAGTTACGCGGCTAGCGGGAGTTCTGAGCAGTTCTTC. Amino acids: CASSYAASGSSEQFF.

The chain joins TRBV4-2 to TRBJ2-7; 13 bases are a match to TRBD2. With V trimmed by 1 base and J by 2 bases, 2 bases remained unmatched. Germline CDR1 and CDR2: LGHNA and YNFKEQ. The CDR3 spans 16 residues. The CDR3 loop is CASSQAGTSGTYEQYF. As DNA, the CDR3 is TGTGCCAGCAGCCAAGCGGGGACTAGCGGGACCTACGAGCAGTACTTC.

This clonotype appeared many times. This chain joins TRBV18 and TRBJ2-7; D possibly uses TRBD1 or TRBD2 (6 bases each). CDR3 size: 12 residues. Germline V gives CDR1 KGHSH, CDR2 LQKENI. V lost 3 bases and J lost 7, with 10 bases in between. The DNA for the CDR3 is TGTGCCAGCTCACCCCTAGGGGGGGAGCAGTACTTC. Translating gives CASSPLGGEQYF.

The chain couples TRBV7-2 to TRBJ2-1, with TRBD2 identical over 8 bases. The germline gives CDR1 SGHTA, CDR2 FQGNSA. The CDR3 is made up of 15 amino acids. V gave up 8 bases and J gave up 3 bases; unmatched junction bases: 9. The DNA of the CDR3 is TGTGCCAGCGGCGTTAGCGGGGCTGGCTACAATGAGCAGTTCTTC. Translated: CASGVSGAGYNEQFF.

This sequence joins TRBV7-8 and TRBJ2-7, with TRBD1 as a possible D gene (5 bases). V lost 1 base to trimming and J lost 0 bases, with 10 bases between them. This CDR3 has 15 residues. Germline CDR1 SGHVS, CDR2 FQNEAQ. CDR3 residues: CASSLGLGDSYEQYF. The CDR3 DNA sequence: TGTGCCAGCAGCTTAGGCCTAGGGGACTCCTACGAGCAGTACTTC.

Only a few counts were recorded for this clonotype. The chain carries TRBV20-1 and TRBJ1-6; D not resolved. V was clipped by 3 bases and J by 2 bases, with 5 bases between them. The CDR3 has 13 amino acids. Per the germline V gene, CDR1 is DFQATT and CDR2 is SNEGSKA (reference sequence). The CDR3 is CSARETYNSPLHF. The CDR3 DNA reads TGCAGTGCTAGGGAGACCTATAATTCACCCCTCCACTTT.

This clonotype came up a few times. The chain joins TRBV12-3 or TRBV12-4 to TRBJ1-2; D is undetermined. V was clipped by 2 bases and J by 3 bases, with 7 bases between them. This CDR3 has 13 residues. This CDR3 reads CASSLNRDYGYTF. For the CDR3, the DNA is TGTGCCAGCAGTTTAAATAGGGACTATGGCTACACCTTC.

The gene calls are TRBV29-1 and TRBJ2-1; D perhaps matches TRBD2 (6 bases). Germline CDR1 and CDR2: SQVTM and ANQGSEA. The ends were cut back, 4 bases at V and 7 bases at J, with 23 bases in the middle. The length of the CDR3 is 16 residues. The CDR3 region is CSVVGGPTLVGNEQFF. CDR3 nucleotide sequence: TGCAGCGTTGTGGGGGGACCTACGCTGGTCGGGAATGAGCAGTTCTTC.

This clonotype occurred many times. The CDR3, as DNA: TGTGCCAGCAGCCAAAAGACCAACACTGAAGCTTTCTTT. Translating it yields CASSQKTNTEAFF. The V call is TRBV3-1, the J call TRBJ1-1; D is uncertain. This CDR3 has 13 amino acids. Trimming took off 2 bases at V and 2 bases at J, with 6 bases between the two ends. The germline V gene has CDR1 LGHDT and CDR2 YNNKEL (reference sequence).